The rows below give T cell receptor beta chains drawn from one sample of a study of cytomegalovirus exposure and HLA in healthy donors. This table comes from immunoSEQ multiplex PCR, and its TCRdb copy is limited to in-frame clones, with some not included. The table has about 78,000 clones, roughly 80% seen once. Sequences were obtained from PBMCs. The receptors originated from a male donor in good health and CMV-seronegative. Each CDR3 is given with its conserved first and last residue. The D gene is left open where the match is weak. Clone size is stated in some rows and not others, as once, few, many or a class when expanded.

v_call: TRBV7-3; clone_size: .; d_call: TRBD1; j_call: TRBJ1-2; cdr3_nt: TGTGCCAGCAGCTTAACCGGAGGACAGGGGATTAGCTATGGCTACACCTTC; cdr3_aa: CASSLTGGQGISYGYTF
v_call: TRBV5-4; clone_size: .; d_call: .; j_call: TRBJ2-7; cdr3_nt: TGTGCCAGCAACCCCGGAGGGCTTCTGAACGAGCAGTACTTC; cdr3_aa: CASNPGGLLNEQYF
v_call: TRBV27; clone_size: .; d_call: TRBD1; j_call: TRBJ1-5; cdr3_nt: TGTGCCAGCAGTTTAACTGCCCCGACAGGGGGAGATCAGCCCCAGCATTTT; cdr3_aa: CASSLTAPTGGDQPQHF
v_call: TRBV6-5; clone_size: .; d_call: .; j_call: TRBJ1-2; cdr3_nt: TGTGCCAGCAGACCGCAGGGGTCTAACTATGGCTACACCTTC; cdr3_aa: CASRPQGSNYGYTF
v_call: TRBV4-1; clone_size: .; d_call: .; j_call: TRBJ1-2; cdr3_nt: TGCGCCAGCAGCCAAGGGGGGGGGCTCAGGGAGTATGGCTACACCTTC; cdr3_aa: CASSQGGGLREYGYTF
v_call: TRBV7-6; clone_size: .; d_call: TRBD2; j_call: TRBJ2-5; cdr3_nt: TGTGCCGCCGCAACGGGAGGCAACCAAGAGACCCAGTACTTC; cdr3_aa: CAAATGGNQETQYF
v_call: TRBV30; clone_size: .; d_call: TRBD1; j_call: TRBJ2-2; cdr3_nt: TGTGCCTGGAGTGCCCTCGACAGGGGGCGCGACGGGGAGCTGTTTTTT; cdr3_aa: CAWSALDRGRDGELFF
v_call: TRBV9; clone_size: few; d_call: TRBD1; j_call: TRBJ1-2; cdr3_nt: TGTGCCAGCAGCCCTCATCATTACAGGGGGCGAGACTATGGCTACACCTTC; cdr3_aa: CASSPHHYRGRDYGYTF
v_call: TRBV4-3; clone_size: .; d_call: TRBD1; j_call: TRBJ2-7; cdr3_nt: TGCGCCAGCAGCCAAGACAGGGGGCGCGAGCAGTACTTC; cdr3_aa: CASSQDRGREQYF
v_call: TRBV4-3; clone_size: .; d_call: TRBD1; j_call: TRBJ2-7; cdr3_nt: TGCGCCAGCAGCCGCGCCCGGGACAGGGTATTCGGGCAGTACTTC; cdr3_aa: CASSRARDRVFGQYF
v_call: TRBV5-1; clone_size: .; d_call: .; j_call: TRBJ2-5; cdr3_nt: TGCGCCAGCAGCTTGGGGGGGGTTACGGAGACCCAGTACTTC; cdr3_aa: CASSLGGVTETQYF
v_call: TRBV5-4; clone_size: .; d_call: TRBD1; j_call: TRBJ1-2; cdr3_nt: TGTGCCAGCAGCCTTTTTACCGGGACAGGGGGCTTTGGCTACACCTTC; cdr3_aa: CASSLFTGTGGFGYTF
v_call: TRBV5-1; clone_size: .; d_call: .; j_call: TRBJ2-1; cdr3_nt: TGCGCCAGCAGCTTGGTCGTCGGGAGTGAGCAGTTCTTC; cdr3_aa: CASSLVVGSEQFF
v_call: TRBV7-3; clone_size: .; d_call: TRBD1; j_call: TRBJ2-1; cdr3_nt: TGTGCCAGCAGCTTAGACAGGGCCACCTACAATGAGCAGTTCTTC; cdr3_aa: CASSLDRATYNEQFF
v_call: TRBV30; clone_size: .; d_call: .; j_call: TRBJ1-1; cdr3_nt: TGTGCCTGGAGACGCAGGGACATGCACCCTGAAGCTTTCTTT; cdr3_aa: CAWRRRDMHPEAFF
v_call: TRBV7-8; clone_size: .; d_call: TRBD2; j_call: TRBJ2-1; cdr3_nt: TGTGCCAGCAGCTTAGGTAGCGGGGAGGGGGCCTACAATGAGCAGTTCTTC; cdr3_aa: CASSLGSGEGAYNEQFF
v_call: TRBV6-5; clone_size: .; d_call: .; j_call: TRBJ1-4; cdr3_nt: TGTGCCAGCAGTTACTCGCGGGGCACCTTGGAAAAACTGTTTTTT; cdr3_aa: CASSYSRGTLEKLFF
v_call: TRBV10-1; clone_size: .; d_call: TRBD1; j_call: TRBJ2-3; cdr3_nt: TGCGCCAGCAGTGTAGGGACAGGGGCAGATACGCAGTATTTT; cdr3_aa: CASSVGTGADTQYF
v_call: TRBV28; clone_size: .; d_call: .; j_call: TRBJ1-2; cdr3_nt: TGTGCCAGCAGTTTGCAGGGCAGAGTGGGTGGCTACACCTTC; cdr3_aa: CASSLQGRVGGYTF
v_call: TRBV7-9; clone_size: .; d_call: .; j_call: TRBJ2-7; cdr3_nt: TGTGCCAGCAGTGGCAGATCCTACGAGCAGTACTTC; cdr3_aa: CASSGRSYEQYF
v_call: TRBV19; clone_size: .; d_call: .; j_call: TRBJ2-1; cdr3_nt: TGTGCCAGTAGTATCGGTTCGGGTAGGTCCTACAATGAGCAGTTCTTC; cdr3_aa: CASSIGSGRSYNEQFF
v_call: TRBV28; clone_size: few; d_call: .; j_call: TRBJ2-6; cdr3_nt: TGTGCCAGCAGTCACTTACACAGCTCCTCTGGGGCCAACGTCCTGACTTTC; cdr3_aa: CASSHLHSSSGANVLTF
v_call: TRBV5-1; clone_size: .; d_call: .; j_call: TRBJ2-3; cdr3_nt: TGCGCCAGCAGCTTGGGCGGAAGAGGCACAGATACGCAGTATTTT; cdr3_aa: CASSLGGRGTDTQYF
v_call: TRBV5-5; clone_size: .; d_call: .; j_call: TRBJ2-7; cdr3_nt: TGTGCCAGCAGCTTGATTGGGGGGGCAGGCTACGAGCAGTACTTC; cdr3_aa: CASSLIGGAGYEQYF
v_call: TRBV30; clone_size: .; d_call: .; j_call: TRBJ1-1; cdr3_nt: TGTGCCCTCCCCCGGAGCACCCAAGGCACTGAAGCTTTCTTT; cdr3_aa: CALPRSTQGTEAFF
v_call: TRBV14; clone_size: .; d_call: TRBD2; j_call: TRBJ2-3; cdr3_nt: TGTGCCAGCAGCCAACACAGGACTAGCGGGGGAGATACGCAGTATTTT; cdr3_aa: CASSQHRTSGGDTQYF
v_call: TRBV5-6; clone_size: .; d_call: .; j_call: TRBJ1-5; cdr3_nt: TGTGCCAGCAGCTTGGGTCAGTACAGCAATCAGCCCCAGCATTTT; cdr3_aa: CASSLGQYSNQPQHF
v_call: TRBV6-5; clone_size: .; d_call: .; j_call: TRBJ2-7; cdr3_nt: TGTGCCAGCAGTTACGGGCAGGAAGATTACGAGCAGTACTTC; cdr3_aa: CASSYGQEDYEQYF
v_call: TRBV5-1; clone_size: .; d_call: .; j_call: TRBJ1-5; cdr3_nt: TGCGCCAGCAAAAGAGAACCTTTTAGCAATCAGCCCCAGCATTTT; cdr3_aa: CASKREPFSNQPQHF
v_call: TRBV4-2; clone_size: once; d_call: .; j_call: TRBJ1-2; cdr3_nt: TGTGCCAGCAGTATTGACAGCGCTATCTGTGGCTACACCTTC; cdr3_aa: CASSIDSAICGYTF
v_call: TRBV7-9; clone_size: .; d_call: .; j_call: TRBJ1-1; cdr3_nt: TGTGCCAGCAGCCCGGAAAGAGGAAAATACACTGAAGCTTTCTTT; cdr3_aa: CASSPERGKYTEAFF
v_call: TRBV28; clone_size: .; d_call: .; j_call: TRBJ1-2; cdr3_nt: TGTGCCAGCAGTCTCCCCTCCTCTAACTATGGCTACACCTTC; cdr3_aa: CASSLPSSNYGYTF
v_call: TRBV4-3; clone_size: .; d_call: TRBD1; j_call: TRBJ1-2; cdr3_nt: TGCGCCAGCAGCCTCGGGACAGCGACAGCCTATGGCTACACCTTC; cdr3_aa: CASSLGTATAYGYTF
v_call: TRBV5-1; clone_size: few; d_call: TRBD1; j_call: TRBJ2-7; cdr3_nt: TGCGCCAGCAGCTTGGCGAGGACAGGGACCAACGAGCAGTACTTC; cdr3_aa: CASSLARTGTNEQYF
v_call: TRBV5-1; clone_size: .; d_call: .; j_call: TRBJ2-3; cdr3_nt: TGCGCCAGCAGCTCACACAGTAGTTATACGCAGTATTTT; cdr3_aa: CASSSHSSYTQYF
v_call: TRBV12-2; clone_size: .; d_call: .; j_call: TRBJ2-1; cdr3_nt: TGTGCAAGTCGCTCCCGGTTGGTAGCGGGGGTACACAATGAGCAGTTCTTC; cdr3_aa: CASRSRLVAGVHNEQFF
v_call: TRBV7-3; clone_size: few; d_call: TRBD2; j_call: TRBJ2-1; cdr3_nt: TGTGCCAGCAGCTTATTCGGGGGGACCTACAATGAGCAGTTCTTC; cdr3_aa: CASSLFGGTYNEQFF
v_call: TRBV16; clone_size: .; d_call: .; j_call: TRBJ1-1; cdr3_nt: TGTGCCAGCAGCACTTACCAGGTGGGCGAAGCTTTCTTT; cdr3_aa: CASSTYQVGEAFF
v_call: TRBV18; clone_size: .; d_call: TRBD2; j_call: TRBJ2-1; cdr3_nt: TGTGCCAGCTCACCACAACGACGAGCGGGAGTCACCAATGAGCAGTTCTTC; cdr3_aa: CASSPQRRAGVTNEQFF
v_call: TRBV9; clone_size: .; d_call: .; j_call: TRBJ2-3; cdr3_nt: TGTGCCAGCAGCCCTTATAGGGACTTTGGCAAGGCGGGTGGTATGACAGATACGCAGTATTTT; cdr3_aa: CASSPYRDFGKAGGMTDTQYF
v_call: TRBV29-1; clone_size: .; d_call: .; j_call: TRBJ1-2; cdr3_nt: TGCAGCGTTCAGGGTCTTAGTGGCTACACCTTC; cdr3_aa: CSVQGLSGYTF
v_call: TRBV6-1; clone_size: .; d_call: .; j_call: TRBJ2-3; cdr3_nt: TGTGCCAGCAGTGAATACGCGGGTCTGGATACGCAGTATTTT; cdr3_aa: CASSEYAGLDTQYF
v_call: TRBV2; clone_size: .; d_call: .; j_call: TRBJ2-1; cdr3_nt: TGTGCCAGCAGTGGAGTCCTCTTCTACAATGAGCAGTTCTTC; cdr3_aa: CASSGVLFYNEQFF
v_call: TRBV19; clone_size: .; d_call: .; j_call: TRBJ1-6; cdr3_nt: TGTGCCAGTACCTCGAGGACAGATAATTCACCCCTCCACTTT; cdr3_aa: CASTSRTDNSPLHF
v_call: TRBV5-1; clone_size: .; d_call: TRBD2; j_call: TRBJ2-1; cdr3_nt: TGCGCCAGCAGCCCCGGTGGCGGGGGTGACACCTACAATGAGCAGTTCTTC; cdr3_aa: CASSPGGGGDTYNEQFF
v_call: TRBV6-1; clone_size: .; d_call: .; j_call: TRBJ1-5; cdr3_nt: TGTGCCAGCCGGAGTGGTGTGATGGCCTTCGGGCCCCAGCATTTT; cdr3_aa: CASRSGVMAFGPQHF
v_call: TRBV11-2; clone_size: .; d_call: TRBD1; j_call: TRBJ2-5; cdr3_nt: TGTGCCAGCAGCCCGCTACAGGGGGATGGACAAGAGACCCAGTACTTC; cdr3_aa: CASSPLQGDGQETQYF
v_call: TRBV5-1; clone_size: .; d_call: .; j_call: TRBJ1-1; cdr3_nt: TGCGCCAGCAGCTTGGCGGTATCTAAGAACACTGAAGCTTTCTTT; cdr3_aa: CASSLAVSKNTEAFF
v_call: TRBV5-4; clone_size: once; d_call: TRBD1; j_call: TRBJ2-5; cdr3_nt: TGTGCCAGCAGCTTGCCGGGACAGGGACAGCAAGAGGCCCAGTACTTC; cdr3_aa: CASSLPGQGQQEAQYF
v_call: TRBV5-1; clone_size: .; d_call: .; j_call: TRBJ1-6; cdr3_nt: TGCGCCAGCAGCTTGGCTGTGTCTGCGTATTCACCCCTCCACTTT; cdr3_aa: CASSLAVSAYSPLHF
v_call: TRBV14; clone_size: .; d_call: TRBD2; j_call: TRBJ2-3; cdr3_nt: TGTGCCAGCAGCCAAGATTACGGGGGGGCCGGCTCGATCCCGTATTTT; cdr3_aa: CASSQDYGGAGSIPYF
v_call: TRBV4-1; clone_size: .; d_call: TRBD1; j_call: TRBJ1-2; cdr3_nt: TGCGCCAGCAGCCAAGAGGGAGGACAGGGACGTGGCTACACCTTC; cdr3_aa: CASSQEGGQGRGYTF
v_call: TRBV6-5; clone_size: .; d_call: TRBD2; j_call: TRBJ2-7; cdr3_nt: TGTGCCAGCAGTAAACACCGGACTAGGTTGTGCGAGCAGTACTTC; cdr3_aa: CASSKHRTRLCEQYF
v_call: TRBV5-1; clone_size: .; d_call: .; j_call: TRBJ1-1; cdr3_nt: TGCGCCAGCAGCTTGGTAGGGGATTACACTGAAGCTTTCTTT; cdr3_aa: CASSLVGDYTEAFF
v_call: TRBV4-1; clone_size: .; d_call: .; j_call: TRBJ2-7; cdr3_nt: TGCGCCAGCAGCCAAGATCTTTTCGGGGGGCGGGAGCAGTACTTC; cdr3_aa: CASSQDLFGGREQYF
v_call: TRBV18; clone_size: .; d_call: TRBD1; j_call: TRBJ2-5; cdr3_nt: TGTGCCAGCTCACCATATGACAGGGCGAACAGGTACCAAGAGACCCAGTACTTC; cdr3_aa: CASSPYDRANRYQETQYF
v_call: TRBV27; clone_size: few; d_call: TRBD1; j_call: TRBJ2-5; cdr3_nt: TGTGCCAGCAGAAGGGACAGGTACCAAGAGACCCAGTACTTC; cdr3_aa: CASRRDRYQETQYF